The 5 T cell receptor beta chains given below trace back to one sample, sequenced in a study of neurological immune-mediated disorders (dated by TCRdb to 2018 to 2020). Library preparation employed 5' RACE. This sample was sequenced with an Illumina HiSeq 2500. TCRdb reprocessing: public reads trimmed at Q25 with fastp, clones called with MiXCR, in-frame beta chains kept. Rows are combined by CDR3 protein, so each entry shows the most common genes and DNA. For this sample the table gives about 60,000 distinct CDR3 sequences, of which about 4.2% were detected only once. The top ten constitute approximately 2.9% of the sample. The sample was PBMCs. The source of these receptors is a man between 45 and 60 years old with multiple sclerosis.

This clonotype has at least ten counts. The chain joins TRBV12-3 or TRBV12-4 to TRBJ2-1; 7 positions match TRBD2. With 2 bases clipped from V and 9 bases from J, the junction kept 7 bases outside the gene matches. This CDR3 has 14 residues. The CDR3 loop is CASSLLAPGGEQFF. CDR3 DNA sequence: TGTGCCAGCAGTTTACTAGCGCCGGGGGGTGAGCAGTTCTTC.

The chain joins TRBV7-9 to TRBJ1-2, with TRBD1 matching over 7 bases. The CDR3 runs 12 residues. V was pared by 5 bases and J by 6 bases, with 3 bases of the junction left unmatched. CDR1 is SEHNR, CDR2 FQNEAQ, per germline (reference sequence). CDR3: CASSRTGDGYTF. CDR3 nucleotides: TGTGCCAGCAGCCGTACAGGGGATGGCTACACCTTC.

The table lists this clonotype with a few counts. Since a much larger clone is just one base distant, this may be a read error. The J gene is TRBJ2-7, the V gene TRBV5-1; D is unclear. Germline V lookup: CDR1 SGHRS, CDR2 YFSETQ. The CDR3 is 14 amino acids. The germline V and J ends were trimmed by 2 bases and 5 bases, with 14 bases remaining between them. CDR3 sequence (DNA): TGCGCCAGCAGCTTCATAGGGAACGGAGACGAGCAGTACTTC. This encodes CASSFIGNGDEQYF. Filled out from reference TRBV5-1 and TRBJ2-7, the complete variable domain reads KAGVTQTPRYLIKTRGQQVTLSCSPISGHRSVSWYQQTPGQGLQFLFEYFSETQRNKGNFPGRFSGRQFSNSRSEMNVSTLELGDSALYLCASSFIGNGDEQYFGPGTRLTVT.

This clonotype was counted between two and nine times. J is TRBJ2-3 and V is TRBV6-5; D unresolved. CDR1 is MNHEY and CDR2 is SVGAGI in the germline V gene. Trimming left V 2 bases short and J 3 bases short, with 9 bases between. The CDR3 sequence is 14 residues long. In DNA form, the CDR3 reads TGTGCCAGCAGTTACAGGTTTACGACAGATACGCAGTATTTT. It specifies CASSYRFTTDTQYF.

This clonotype came up many times. This chain connects TRBV9 to TRBJ2-5, with 13 nucleotides matching TRBD2. J gave up 4 bases and V 0 bases, and 12 bases lay outside the gene matches. The V gene's germline CDR1 is SGDLS and CDR2 YYNGEE. This CDR3 spans 19 amino acids. This CDR3 reads CASSVGGSWTSGSGETQYF. As DNA, the CDR3 is TGTGCCAGCAGCGTAGGAGGTTCGTGGACTAGCGGGAGTGGAGAGACCCAGTACTTC. Looking up the rest from reference TRBV9 and TRBJ2-5 gives the full variable domain: DSGVTQTPKHLITATGQRVTLRCSPRSGDLSVYWYQQSLDQGLQFLIQYYNGEERAKGNILERFSAQQFPDLHSELNLSSLELGDSALYFCASSVGGSWTSGSGETQYFGPGTRLLVL.